This T cell receptor (beta chain) was identified during a study of blood T cells in healthy people across ages. PCR was performed a second time for roughly 6 to 12 cycles using a sample-barcoded 5' primer and a J-beta primer mix. TCRdb reanalysed the 5' RACE reads using MiXCR and keeps one entry per CDR3 protein. The data show 650,000 to 800,000 distinct CDR3 sequences, with about 42% seen just once and 15% to 25% held by the top ten. V was shortened by 4 bases and J by 9 bases, with 4 bases between the two germline ends. CDR3 length: 10 amino acids. Germline assignment: CDR1 SGHAT and CDR2 FQNNGV. This clonotype showed up just a few times.

Sequencing was done on a sample of blood. The genes are TRBV11-2 and TRBJ2-1; D not certain. The TCR sequence derives from a man between 60 and 75 years old in good health. The DNA of the CDR3 is TGTGCCAGCAGCTCCCCTGAGCAGTTCTTC. This encodes CASSSPEQFF. The complete variable domain, with remaining parts taken from reference TRBV11-2 and TRBJ2-1, reads EAGVAQSPRYKIIEKRQSVAFWCNPISGHATLYWYQQILGQGPKLLIQFQNNGVVDDSQLPKDRFSAERLKGVDSTLKIQPAKLEDSAVYLCASSSPEQFFGPGTRLTVL.